The T cell receptor beta chain described here comes from a study of T cells after yellow fever vaccination (dated by TCRdb to about 2019). Regarding the complete study: The SMART-Seq v4 Ultra Low Input RNA kit was used to prepare libraries from fractions with low cell numbers. To track T-cell clones before and after primary and booster YFV17D yellow fever vaccination, bulk TCR alpha and beta repertoires were sequenced longitudinally. Two healthy male donors, one aged 18 to 29 and one aged 30 to 40 years, were included in the cohort. Blood was collected at multiple timepoints before and after primary and secondary immunization, and bulk PBMC replicates and cell subsets were isolated. On the study overall, not on this receptor specifically: Compared with the primary T-cell response, the secondary T-cell response was weaker but faster, peaking on day 5 rather than day 15. Because the study included only a couple of donors, the extent to which the findings can be generalized is limited. Because abundant contaminating clonotypes from the bulk population could be contained in FACS-sorted repertoires, computational filtering was required. After the booster, most of the clones that had expanded following primary vaccination were detected again (almost 98% of CD4 and 88% of CD8), which suggests that memory was broadly maintained. A small share of clonotypes occurred in both CD4 and CD8 compartments, likely arising from convergent recombination.

Based on the germline V gene (reference sequence), the CDR1 and CDR2 sequences are DFQATT and SNEGSKA. The CDR3 goes from the cysteine to the phenylalanine over 14 residues. Solely the CDR3 DNA is kept, with 42 bases framed from the first base. Trimming takes 7 bases off V and 10 bases off J; junction bases not matched to a gene: 15. Note on this clonotype: There is no known antigen for this receptor. No per-base quality is available; no much larger clone lies one base away.

TCR cDNA was synthesized by 5'RACE template switching, which introduced a universal primer site and unique molecular identifiers. cDNA synthesis was primed from both the TCR alpha and TCR beta constant segments. Two PCR steps were used to amplify libraries, with sample barcodes and sequencing adapters being added in the second step. Libraries were sequenced on Illumina HiSeq 2500 (2x100 bp) or NovaSeq (2x150 bp). In the paper's pipeline: Reads were demultiplexed and collapsed into UMI consensus sequences with MIGEC, and V(D)J alignment was performed with MiXCR. Using edgeR on replicate PBMC samples, clonotypes were called vaccine-responding if FDR was below 0.01 and the log2 fold change was above 5 up to day 15. Each bulk clonotype received a CD4 or CD8 identity based on whether the sequenced CD4 or CD8 repertoire contained that clonotype at higher abundance. TCRdb reran the public reads through fastp at Q25 and MiXCR, keeping productive beta chains. Entries are consolidated by CDR3 protein sequence, retaining the most common genes and DNA. It is TCRdb's table, rather than the study itself, that gives the V and J calls and clone size. Within this sample are approximately 250,000 distinct CDR3 sequences, with roughly 6.2% of them counted one time only. 0.85% to 1.2% of the sample rests with the top ten.

The treatment or condition tag for this specimen amounts to: live attenuated yellow fever vaccine strain. A standard Ficoll-Paque protocol was used to isolate PBMCs from peripheral blood. Dynabeads CD4 and CD8 positive selection kits were used to isolate the CD4 and CD8 T-cell fractions. TriZol was used to extract RNA from bulk PBMCs, CD4 and CD8 fractions, and dextramer-positive and dextramer-negative fractions. This chain is built from TRBV20-1 and TRBJ2-1, with 8 central nucleotides matching TRBD2. The sequences come from CD4+ T cells sorted from PBMCs, collected on the day of the yellow fever booster vaccination. The source is a man in his thirties or forties who received the YFV17D yellow fever vaccine. The bases read TGCAGTGTTCCGGGACTAGGGGACTCTGACGAGCAGTTCTTC. The encoded protein is CSVPGLGDSDEQFF.